This T cell receptor (beta chain) derives from a study of blood T cells in healthy people across ages. Study-level results: Among T cells, TCR beta diversity per million cells dropped roughly linearly as age rose.

CDR1 is DFQATT and CDR2 is SNEGSKA in the germline V gene (reference sequence). V was trimmed by 3 bases and J by 4 bases, leaving 15 bases between them. CDR3 length equals 14 residues. Together with a sample-barcoded 5' primer, a J-beta primer mix was included in a second PCR lasting about 6 to 12 cycles. Via MiXCR, TCRdb re-called the 5' RACE reads, giving one row per CDR3 protein. The sample includes roughly 1,000,000 distinct CDR3 sequences, 20% to 25% seen only once; the top ten take around 0.75%. The sample holds a few counts of this clonotype. What it recognizes is unknown. The same sample was also used in a study of T cells of mothers and their children. This second study notes: Second-PCR amplification with M1S added sample barcodes and 2-4 random nucleotides. Sequencing returned over 8.5 million TCR beta CDR3 reads per mother and approximately 3 million per child.

The specimen sequenced was blood. The chain joins TRBV20-1 to TRBJ2-5; D is possibly TRBD1 or TRBD2 (5 bases each). This clonotype originated in a girl aged 2-10 years in good health. The CDR3 here is CSASRDAGGETQYF. The CDR3 coding sequence is TGCAGTGCTAGCCGGGACGCCGGTGGAGAGACCCAGTACTTC.